This T cell receptor (beta chain) derives from a study of early T cells in non-severe SARS-CoV-2 infection. This clonotype was counted many times. The CDR3 has 15 amino acids. Trimming stripped 2 bases from V and 0 bases from J, with 9 bases between. The germline CDR1 and CDR2 sequences are MDHEN and SYDVKM. Via MiXCR, TCRdb re-called the 5' RACE reads, giving one row per CDR3 protein. The repertoire holds nearly 90,000 distinct CDR3 sequences, approximately 14% seen once, with roughly 6.4% in the top ten. The TCR was taken from an adult who was a healthcare worker with PCR-confirmed SARS-CoV-2 infection or an uninfected control (not recorded which). V gene TRBV28 combines with J gene TRBJ2-3, with D perhaps TRBD1 (5 bases). Sequencing was performed on whole blood. DNA for the CDR3: TGTGCCAGCAGTTTAGGACAACTTAGCACAGATACGCAGTATTTT. Translating gives CASSLGQLSTDTQYF.